The present TCR beta chain was sequenced within a study of shared clonotypes between healthy human individuals. Broader study findings: It was anticipated that sequencing depth would influence how many clonotypes donors shared. On the whole, naive subsets had larger estimated richness than memory subsets had. It was only blood that was sampled, and tissue repertoires likely differ.

CD45RO-negative, CCR7-positively selected cells formed the naive CD8 fraction, excluding terminally differentiated effector memory CD45RA+ cells. V trimming: 2 bases; J trimming: 3 bases; junction bases outside the gene matches: 5. Looked up from germline, CDR1 is SGHAT and CDR2 is FQNNGV. This CDR3 has 15 amino acids. About this clone itself: Its target is unknown.

Clones were read by immunoSEQ multiplex PCR, and TCRdb kept only the in-frame ones, dropping some. The sample has about 610,000 clones, roughly 96% seen once. Sequencing was done on a sample of naive CD8+ T cells sorted from blood. The gene calls are TRBV11-2 and TRBJ2-7, with 9 positions matching TRBD2. The sequence was collected from a woman in her 30s in good health. CDR3 nucleotide sequence: TGTGCCAGCAGCTTATATAGGACTAGCGTCTACGAGCAGTACTTC. This encodes CASSLYRTSVYEQYF. The complete variable domain, with remaining parts taken from reference TRBV11-2 and TRBJ2-7, reads EAGVAQSPRYKIIEKRQSVAFWCNPISGHATLYWYQQILGQGPKLLIQFQNNGVVDDSQLPKDRFSAERLKGVDSTLKIQPAKLEDSAVYLCASSLYRTSVYEQYFGPGTRLTVT.